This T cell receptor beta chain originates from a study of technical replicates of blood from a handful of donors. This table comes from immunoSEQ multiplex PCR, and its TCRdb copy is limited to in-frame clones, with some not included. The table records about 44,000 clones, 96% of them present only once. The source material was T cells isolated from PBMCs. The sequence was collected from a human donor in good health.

CDR3 sequence reads: CASITDSGNTIYF. CDR3 sequence (DNA): TGTGCCAGCATTACGGACAGTGGAAACACCATATATTTT. The chain has TRBV6-5 and TRBJ1-3, with a weak D call TRBD1 (6 bases). V was cut by 7 bases and J by 3 bases, with 10 bases left in between. Germline V gene lookup returns CDR1 MNHEY and CDR2 SVGAGI. The CDR3 is 13 amino acids.